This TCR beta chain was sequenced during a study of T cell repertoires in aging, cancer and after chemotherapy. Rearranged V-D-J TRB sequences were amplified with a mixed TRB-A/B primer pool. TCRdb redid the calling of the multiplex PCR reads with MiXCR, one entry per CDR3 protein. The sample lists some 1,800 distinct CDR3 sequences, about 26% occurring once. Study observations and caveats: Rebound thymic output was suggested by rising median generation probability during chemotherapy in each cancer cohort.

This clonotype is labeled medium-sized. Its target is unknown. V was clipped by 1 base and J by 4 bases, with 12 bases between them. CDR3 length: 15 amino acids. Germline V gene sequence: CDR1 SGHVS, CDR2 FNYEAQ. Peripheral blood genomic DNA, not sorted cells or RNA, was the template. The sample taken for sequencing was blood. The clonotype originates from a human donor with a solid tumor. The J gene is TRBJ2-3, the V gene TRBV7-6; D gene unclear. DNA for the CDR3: TGTGCCAGCAGCTTAGGCCCACATCCCCCAGATACGCAGTATTTT. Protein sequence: CASSLGPHPPDTQYF.